One and the same sample provided the 24 T cell receptor beta chains below, sequenced in a study of blood T cell repertoires in COVID-19. Using immunoSEQ multiplex PCR, the repertoire was profiled, and TCRdb retains in-frame clones only, with some absent. In the table there are 300,000 to 450,000 clones, around nine tenths of which are singletons. What was sequenced was PBMCs or T cells enriched from blood (not recorded which). The receptors were sampled from a woman aged 25-40 years who had been exposed to COVID-19.

This chain joins TRBV7-9 and TRBJ2-2; TRBD1 might be the D (5 bases). CDR1 and CDR2 from the germline V gene are SEHNR and FQNEAQ (reference sequence). Trimming took 2 bases from V and 7 from J, leaving 17 bases between them. This CDR3 is 16 amino acids long. The CDR3 reads CASSLHLLTAIGELFF. The CDR3 region has the DNA TGTGCCAGCAGCTTACATCTCTTGACAGCAATCGGGGAGCTGTTTTTT.

V is TRBV9 and J is TRBJ2-1; 14 bases are a match to TRBD2. The germline V gene has CDR1 SGDLS and CDR2 YYNGEE. This CDR3 spans 17 amino acids. Trimming at V came to 0 bases and at J to 5 bases, leaving 4 bases not matched to a gene. CDR3 bases: TGTGCCAGCAGCGTAGGGTTGGGACTAGCGGGAGACAATGAGCAGTTCTTC. This codes for CASSVGLGLAGDNEQFF.

The V gene is TRBV19, the J gene TRBJ2-3; 8 nucleotides match TRBD2. Per germline, CDR1 LNHDA and CDR2 SQIVND (reference sequence). This CDR3 contains 16 residues. With 8 bases clipped from V and 0 bases from J, the junction kept 10 bases outside the gene matches. CDR3 loop: CASLHSGRGSTDTQYF. CDR3 DNA: TGTGCCAGTCTCCACAGCGGGAGAGGCAGCACAGATACGCAGTATTTT.

The chain joins TRBV5-1 to TRBJ2-5; TRBD1 matches at 10 bases. Unmatched junction bases numbered 4, after V lost 0 bases and J lost 5 bases. Germline V gene sequence: CDR1 SGHRS, CDR2 YFSETQ. The CDR3 consists of 15 residues. This chain's CDR3 is CASSLAGTGVETQYF. In DNA, the CDR3 is TGCGCCAGCAGCTTGGCCGGGACAGGGGTGGAGACCCAGTACTTC.

CDR3 in amino acids: CASSLGRVGRSSGNTIYF. The CDR3 DNA is TGTGCCAGCAGCTTAGGGAGGGTGGGGCGAAGCTCTGGAAACACCATATATTTT. The chain has TRBV7-9 and TRBJ1-3, with D possibly matching TRBD1 (5 bases). The CDR3 runs 18 residues. Looked up from germline, CDR1 is SEHNR and CDR2 is FQNEAQ (reference sequence). V lost 1 base and J lost 0, with 16 bases in between.

The V call is TRBV11-3, the J call TRBJ1-5; 8 nucleotides agree with TRBD1. This CDR3 is 15 amino acids long. V shed 4 bases, J shed 7 bases, and the junction held 9 bases outside the gene matches. Per the germline V gene, CDR1 is SGHNT and CDR2 is YENEEA. CDR3 in amino acids: CASSCLGQGWQPQHF. For the CDR3, the DNA is TGTGCCAGCAGCTGCCTCGGACAGGGCTGGCAGCCCCAGCATTTT. The variable domain in full, with the rest retrieved from reference TRBV11-3 and TRBJ1-5, is EAGVVQSPRYKIIEKKQPVAFWCNPISGHNTLYWYLQNLGQGPELLIRYENEEAVDDSQLPKDRFSAERLKGVDSTLKIQPAELGDSAVYLCASSCLGQGWQPQHFGDGTRLSIL.

The chain combines TRBV3-1 (or the pseudogene TRBV3-2) with TRBJ2-3; 8 nucleotides line up with TRBD1. Germline V gene sequence: CDR1 LGHDT, CDR2 YNNKEL (reference sequence). Trimming at V came to 1 base and at J to 4 bases, leaving 4 bases not matched to a gene. This CDR3 spans 15 amino acids. The CDR3 loop reads CASSQGTGTADTQYF. The CDR3 bases are TGTGCCAGCAGCCAAGGGACAGGGACCGCAGATACGCAGTATTTT.

Note on this clone: Different DNA sequences within this sample yield the same CDR3. The rearrangement uses TRBV27 and TRBJ2-7; possible D gene TRBD2, 6 bases. The germline gives CDR1 MNHEY, CDR2 SMNVEV (reference sequence). This CDR3 region has 11 residues. V gave up 6 bases and J gave up 7 bases, with 10 bases separating them. Here the CDR3 reads CASSLAGEQYF. The CDR3 DNA reads as TGTGCCAGCAGCCTGGCGGGGGAGCAGTACTTC.

This clone was seen once. The chain has TRBV9 and TRBJ1-1; D may be TRBD1 (5 bases). V gave up 3 bases and J gave up 0 bases, with 12 bases separating them. CDR1 is SGDLS, CDR2 YYNGEE, per germline. The CDR3 contains 15 residues. This CDR3 reads CASSETVTMNTEAFF. In DNA form, the CDR3 reads TGTGCCAGCAGCGAGACAGTTACCATGAACACTGAAGCTTTCTTT.

This chain links TRBV4-2 with TRBJ2-1; D is perhaps TRBD2 (5 bases). The V end lost 0 bases, the J end lost 1 base, and 10 bases lay between the germline ends. CDR1 LGHNA and CDR2 YNFKEQ come from the germline V gene. The CDR3 totals 16 residues. CDR3 DNA: TGTGCCAGCAGCCAAGAGGGAGCTGGGTCCTACAATGAGCAGTTCTTC. This gives the protein CASSQEGAGSYNEQFF.

The chain links TRBV11-2 to TRBJ2-1, with 10 bases aligning to TRBD2. V shed 5 bases, J shed 6 bases, and the junction held 4 bases outside the gene matches. This CDR3 has 14 residues. CDR1 is SGHAT and CDR2 is FQNNGV in the germline V gene. In DNA, the CDR3 is TGTGCCAGCAGCCAAGCGGGAGGGCGCAATGAGCAGTTCTTC. The encoded protein is CASSQAGGRNEQFF.

This clone has only one observation. V is TRBV30 and J is TRBJ1-1, with TRBD1 as a possible D gene (5 bases). Per germline, CDR1 GTSNPN and CDR2 SVGIG (reference sequence). The V and J ends lost 2 bases and 5 bases respectively, with 15 bases between them. This CDR3 region has 14 residues. CDR3 region: CAWSFTGGGTEAFF. CDR3 DNA sequence: TGTGCCTGGAGTTTTACCGGGGGTGGAACTGAAGCTTTCTTT.

The chain has TRBV7-9 and TRBJ1-3, with a possible D match to TRBD1 (6 bases). The CDR3 covers 15 residues. The germline V and J ends were trimmed by 5 bases and 2 bases, with 13 bases remaining between them. Germline CDR1 is SEHNR and CDR2 is FQNEAQ (reference sequence). The CDR3 DNA follows: TGTGCCAGCAGCACCCAGACAGGCCCTGGAAACACCATATATTTT. Amino acids: CASSTQTGPGNTIYF.

This chain connects TRBV2 to TRBJ2-7; D ambiguous. The CDR3 spans 11 residues. V lost 7 bases and J 4 bases, leaving 8 bases between the germline ends. Germline V gene lookup returns CDR1 SNHLY and CDR2 FYNNEI. For the CDR3, the DNA is TGTGCCAGCAAGAAAGAGTACGAGCAGTACTTC. Translating it yields CASKKEYEQYF.

This clone was counted a few times. This chain links TRBV12-5 with TRBJ2-1, with TRBD1 identical over 7 bases. This CDR3 is built from 15 residues. V lost 7 bases to trimming and J lost 5 bases; unmatched junction nucleotides: 11. Germline V lookup: CDR1 LGHNT, CDR2 FRNRAP. The CDR3 bases are TGTGCTAGTGATACCCCGGGACAGATTAACAATGAGCAGTTCTTC. Translating gives CASDTPGQINNEQFF.

This rearrangement joins TRBV2 to TRBJ2-1; maybe TRBD2 (6 bases). Germline assignment: CDR1 SNHLY and CDR2 FYNNEI. Trimming left V 1 base short and J 6 bases short, with 19 bases between. The CDR3 is made up of 17 amino acids. The CDR3 sequence is CASSEEFPGLAANEQFF. In DNA, the CDR3 is TGTGCCAGCAGTGAAGAGTTTCCGGGACTCGCCGCCAATGAGCAGTTCTTC. Supplemented by reference TRBV2 and TRBJ2-1, the full variable domain reads EPEVTQTPSHQVTQMGQEVILRCVPISNHLYFYWYRQILGQKVEFLVSFYNNEISEKSEIFDDQFSVERPDGSNFTLKIRSTKLEDSAMYFCASSEEFPGLAANEQFFGPGTRLTVL.

This clone appeared many times. The rearrangement uses TRBV28 and TRBJ2-7, with TRBD2 matching over 9 bases. Germline V gene data show CDR1 as MDHEN and CDR2 as SYDVKM. This CDR3 has 15 amino acids. The V segment lost 6 bases and the J segment 2 bases; nucleotides outside the gene matches: 8. This CDR3 reads CASSQTSGLAYEQYF. DNA of the CDR3: TGTGCCAGCAGCCAGACTAGCGGCCTTGCCTACGAGCAGTACTTC. Full variable domain (outside the CDR3, taken from reference TRBV28 and TRBJ2-7): DVKVTQSSRYLVKRTGEKVFLECVQDMDHENMFWYRQDPGLGLRLIYFSYDVKMKEKGDIPEGYSVSREKKERFSLILESASTNQTSMYLCASSQTSGLAYEQYFGPGTRLTVT.

V and J are TRBV6-5 and TRBJ1-1, with D perhaps TRBD1 (5 bases). The CDR3 contains 14 residues. Per germline, CDR1 MNHEY and CDR2 SVGAGI. Trimming stripped 6 bases from V and 3 bases from J, with 14 bases between. The CDR3 nucleotides are TGTGCCAGCAGCCTCAGGGATTTTTACACTGAAGCTTTCTTT. Translation gives CASSLRDFYTEAFF.

The chain carries TRBV9 and TRBJ1-6, with D maybe TRBD1 (5 bases). CDR1 and CDR2 (germline): SGDLS, YYNGEE. This CDR3 is built from 16 residues. Trimming took off 0 bases at V and 10 bases at J, with 17 bases between the two ends. This CDR3 reads CASSVEPGWGSSPLHF. For the CDR3, the DNA is TGTGCCAGCAGCGTAGAGCCAGGGTGGGGAAGCTCACCCCTCCACTTT.

As concerns this clone: This clone may be a read error of a much larger clone one base away. The genes are TRBV5-6 and TRBJ1-2, with 7 positions matching TRBD1. V shed 0 bases and J 4 bases; nucleotides not matched to a gene: 3. The CDR3 length is 14 residues. Per germline, CDR1 SGHDT and CDR2 YYEEEE. CDR3 DNA sequence: TGTGCCAGCAGCTTGGACAGGGGAGGCTATGGCTACACCTTC. This gives the protein CASSLDRGGYGYTF.

The rearrangement uses TRBV5-1 and TRBJ2-7, with TRBD2 matching 7 bases. The length of the CDR3 is 14 residues. Looked up from germline, CDR1 is SGHRS and CDR2 is YFSETQ. Trimming removed 1 base from V and 2 bases from J; junction bases left unmatched: 3. The CDR3 sequence is CASSLSGTTYEQYF. CDR3 bases: TGCGCCAGCAGCTTGAGTGGGACTACCTACGAGCAGTACTTC.

The chain is built from TRBV19 and TRBJ1-6, with 7 bases identical to TRBD1. CDR1 is LNHDA and CDR2 is SQIVND in the germline V gene (reference sequence). The CDR3 covers 15 residues. V trimming: 6 bases; J trimming: 6 bases; junction bases outside the gene matches: 8. CDR3 sequence reads: CASRKIGTANSPLHF. As DNA, the CDR3 is TGTGCCAGTAGAAAAATAGGGACAGCTAATTCACCCCTCCACTTT.

The rearrangement links TRBV4-1 to TRBJ1-3; possible D gene TRBD1, 6 bases. The CDR3 extends over 16 amino acids. Trimming shortened V by 4 bases and J by 1 base, and 14 bases separated the two germline ends. CDR1 and CDR2 (germline): MGHRA, YSYEKL. CDR3 protein: CASSPDRQASGNTIYF. As DNA, the CDR3 is TGCGCCAGCAGCCCGGATCGACAGGCGTCTGGAAACACCATATATTTT.

The V call is TRBV10-3, the J call TRBJ2-7; 9 positions agree with TRBD1. Germline V gene lookup returns CDR1 ENHRY and CDR2 SYGVKD. V was clipped by 3 bases and J by 4 bases; unmatched bases: 10. This CDR3 region has 16 residues. The CDR3 nucleotides read TGTGCCATCAGTGATTTTGTCGGGACAGGGAGGTACGAGCAGTACTTC. Its translation is CAISDFVGTGRYEQYF.